The source of this T cell receptor (beta chain) is a study of T cell responses to AZD1222 COVID-19 vaccine. Broader study findings: Donors, mostly white British, included more females; clonal diversity was possibly underestimated.

Using immunoSEQ multiplex PCR, the repertoire was profiled, and TCRdb retains in-frame clones only, with some absent. The profile covers 95,000 to 150,000 clones, with around 90% appearing a single time and over 5.5% taken by the ten largest. Remarks on this clone: What it binds is not known.

Trimming took 7 bases from V and 5 from J, leaving 14 bases between them. Germline V gene lookup returns CDR1 LNHDA and CDR2 SQIVND (reference sequence). CDR3 length: 13 amino acids. Sequencing used peripheral blood, obtained on day 0 of AZD1222 vaccination. This sequence originates from an adult in good health. The rearrangement joins TRBV19 to TRBJ1-2; possibly TRBD1 for D (5 bases). Here the CDR3 reads CASTYGTGYGYTF. The CDR3 DNA reads TGTGCCAGTACCTACGGGACGGGTTATGGCTACACCTTC.